The present entry profiles one TCR beta chain with its context. This clone showed up many times. The target of this receptor is not known. Base qualities are not at hand, and no much larger clone is one base apart. In Seattle, one collaborating source enrolled patients while the infection was active and tracked those patients longitudinally over the course of disease. Whole blood was collected in K2EDTA tubes by collaborating institutions according to the institutions' own protocols. For TCRbeta analysis, collaborator samples were shipped as frozen whole blood, as isolated PBMCs, or as DNA extracted from either sample type. The immunoSEQ Assay, a bias-controlled multiplex PCR, was used to amplify TCRbeta CDR3 regions from genomic DNA. The study's processing was this. Nucleated cell counts per sample were estimated from amplification of reference gene primers within the assay. To quantify the absolute abundance of each unique TCRbeta CDR3 rearrangement, sequence reads were collapsed and filtered. Productive Simpson clonality was computed per sample as the square root of Simpson's diversity index over productive rearrangements. TCRdb's version of the immuneACCESS table is confined to in-frame rearrangements and falls short of the full clone set. An unresolved V gene accounts for under half of the shortfall where checked; the remainder is of unknown origin. The DNA was the basis for D and trimming; V, J and clone size are from that table. The sample contains roughly 340,000 clones, roughly 90% of them found a single time. Of the sample, under 4% is held by the ten largest clones.

The CDR3 holds 12 amino acids from the cysteine to the phenylalanine. The sequence is cut down to CDR3 DNA, 36 bases in frame from base 1. Trimming removed 6 bases from V and 10 bases from J, leaving 13 bases between the germline ends. The data originate from a study of blood T cell repertoires in COVID-19 (dated by TCRdb to between 2020 and 2021). About the full investigation: The collaborator samples originated in the United States, Italy and Spain and spanned the acute and convalescent phases of COVID-19. The material from the prospective study consisted of cDNA or gDNA derived from T cells, B-cell-depleted T cells, or PBMCs. The dataset comprised deeply sampled blood TCRbeta repertoires from subjects exposed to, actively infected with, or recovered from COVID-19. A freely available public database, intended as a resource for researchers studying the immune response to SARS-CoV-2, is where the repertoires were released. The samples were drawn from two sources: the first 160 participants of the ongoing ImmuneRACE study, and 1,000 to 1,500 subjects contributed by 6 global collaborators. Nearly every sample came with metadata listing a de-identified subject ID, COVID-19 status, age in years and sex. HLA class I and class II types, where available, came from metadata supplied by the sample provider rather than from assay-based typing. The study at large found these results: How much clinical and demographic metadata was included differed by source and by participant, and the metadata was provided uncurated.

The receptor comes from a woman under 40 with COVID-19, enrolled during active disease. Sequences were obtained from peripheral blood. The V and J segments used are TRBV12-3 or TRBV12-4 and TRBJ2-1; tentative D gene TRBD2, with 5 bases matching. CDR3 protein: CASSALLGEQFF. The nucleotides are TGTGCCAGCAGCGCCCTACTAGGAGAGCAGTTCTTC.